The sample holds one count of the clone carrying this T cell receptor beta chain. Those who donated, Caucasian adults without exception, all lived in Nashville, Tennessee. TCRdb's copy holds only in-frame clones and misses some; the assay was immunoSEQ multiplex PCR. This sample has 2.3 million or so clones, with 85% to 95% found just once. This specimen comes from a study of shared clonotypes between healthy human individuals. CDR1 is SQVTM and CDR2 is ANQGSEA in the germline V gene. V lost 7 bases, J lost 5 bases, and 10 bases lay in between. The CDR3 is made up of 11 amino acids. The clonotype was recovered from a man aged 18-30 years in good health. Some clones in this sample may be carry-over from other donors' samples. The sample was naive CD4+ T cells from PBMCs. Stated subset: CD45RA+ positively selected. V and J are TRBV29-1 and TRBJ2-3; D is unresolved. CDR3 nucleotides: TGCAGCGCCTACCTGGGAGATACGCAGTATTTT. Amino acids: CSAYLGDTQYF.